This is a list of T cell receptor beta chains from one sample in a study of persistence of HIV-infected CD4 T cells. Their recognized antigens are unknown. Profiling relied on immunoSEQ multiplex PCR, and the TCRdb table lists in-frame clones only, not all of them. Of about 32,000 clones in the sample, roughly 70% were seen once. The sequencing used CD4+ T cells sorted from PBMCs after approximately 19-hour stimulation, collected from a patient who received antiretroviral therapy. The receptors come from an adult man with HIV who was CMV-seropositive. The CDR3 runs from the conserved cysteine through the conserved F or W. Fields, in order: V gene, J gene, CDR3 protein.

TRBV7-9	TRBJ2-3	CASSLEGTTDTQYF
TRBV14	TRBJ1-4	CASSFGALNEKLFF
TRBV12-3/TRBV12-4	TRBJ2-7	CASSSRQGYEQYF
TRBV28	TRBJ2-7	CASRGTGQEQYF
TRBV4-1	TRBJ2-2	CASRLDRATGELFF
TRBV21-1	TRBJ1-2	CASSLNRGRYYGYTF
TRBV9	TRBJ1-4	CASSRQVKNEKLFF
TRBV9	TRBJ1-1	CASSEVGSDTEAFF
TRBV5-1	TRBJ1-6	CASSLDRRNSPLHF
TRBV11-1	TRBJ2-3	CASSRDGTTDTQYF
TRBV7-9	TRBJ1-6	CASSLQGNNSPLHF
TRBV15	TRBJ2-7	CATSSDRTSYEQYF
TRBV5-1	TRBJ2-2	CASSLTGDGTGELFF
TRBV5-6	TRBJ1-1	CASSLDVVTEAFF
TRBV28	TRBJ2-3	CASITNGFSTDTQYF
TRBV3-1/TRBV3-2	TRBJ1-5	CASSQDGARYQPQHF
TRBV5-1	TRBJ2-2	CASSVKGPNTGELFF
TRBV6-6	TRBJ1-5	CASRGRTALNQPQHF
TRBV7-9	TRBJ2-2	CASSLGRRSTGELFF
TRBV9	TRBJ2-2	CASSVDLINTGELFF
TRBV5-1	TRBJ2-7	CASRDRFLSYEQYF
TRBV7-8	TRBJ1-1	CASSLAQGSTEAFF
TRBV18	TRBJ2-6	CASSPALSGANVLTF
TRBV6-5	TRBJ1-1	CASLDRGRVNTEAFF
TRBV3-1/TRBV3-2	TRBJ2-2	CASSQNSGVNTGELFF
TRBV28	TRBJ1-2	CASSPAYGTGGYSGYTF
TRBV14	TRBJ1-3	CASSQELGGNTIYF
TRBV6-5	TRBJ1-2	CASSPGQVYGYTF
TRBV6-2/TRBV6-3	TRBJ1-5	CASSYRTGVNQPQHF
TRBV19	TRBJ2-3	CASSQGASDTQYF
TRBV28	TRBJ1-2	CASSSPGQGAGGYTF
TRBV6-5	TRBJ1-2	CASSLGTYGNYGYTF
TRBV7-2	TRBJ2-5	CASSPPPGGETQYF
TRBV4-2	TRBJ1-5	CASSPGPQEPPQHF
TRBV7-3	TRBJ1-2	CASSFPRTEYGYTF
TRBV28	TRBJ2-7	CASSLSWGREQYF
TRBV15	TRBJ2-7	CATSPGLDEQYF
TRBV6-5	TRBJ1-5	CASSSQGRGQPQHF
TRBV19	TRBJ2-7	CASSPRRLAGGLLPEQYF
TRBV18	TRBJ2-7	CASSPDGNISEQYF
TRBV27	TRBJ1-1	CASSPSGQINTEAFF